This is a list of T cell receptor beta chains from one sample in a study of blood T cell repertoires in COVID-19. Some clones are missing from TCRdb's copy, which holds only in-frame ones; the method was immunoSEQ multiplex PCR. The data contain 250,000 to 300,000 clones, over 65% of them singletons. Input material: peripheral blood. The receptors derive from a man between 60 and 75 years old who had recovered from COVID-19. CDR3s include the opening cysteine and the closing phenylalanine or tryptophan. D genes are given only for firm matches. Clone size is stated in some rows and not others, as once, few, many or a class when expanded.

clone_size: many
v_call: TRBV15
d_call: NA
j_call: TRBJ2-7
cdr3_aa: CATSRELSSYEQYF
cdr3_nt: TGTGCCACCAGCAGAGAGTTGAGTTCCTACGAGCAGTACTTC

clone_size: few
v_call: TRBV9
d_call: NA
j_call: TRBJ2-7
cdr3_aa: CASSVDEISYEQYF
cdr3_nt: TGTGCCAGCAGCGTAGATGAGATCTCCTACGAGCAGTACTTC

clone_size: NA
v_call: TRBV27
d_call: TRBD1
j_call: TRBJ1-3
cdr3_aa: CASGTGTGRNTIYF
cdr3_nt: TGTGCCAGCGGCACCGGGACAGGGCGAAACACCATATATTTT

clone_size: few
v_call: TRBV30
d_call: TRBD2
j_call: TRBJ2-7
cdr3_aa: CAWSRAGVSEQYF
cdr3_nt: TGTGCCTGGTCCCGCGCGGGAGTTTCCGAGCAGTACTTC

clone_size: once
v_call: TRBV5-3
d_call: TRBD1
j_call: TRBJ2-6
cdr3_aa: CARSLTVRTGVTGANVLTF
cdr3_nt: TGTGCCAGAAGCTTGACCGTCCGGACAGGGGTCACTGGGGCCAACGTCCTGACTTTC

clone_size: NA
v_call: TRBV6-6
d_call: NA
j_call: TRBJ2-1
cdr3_aa: CASSYRLASEQFF
cdr3_nt: TGTGCCAGCAGTTACCGCCTAGCGAGTGAGCAGTTCTTC

clone_size: NA
v_call: TRBV5-6
d_call: NA
j_call: TRBJ1-5
cdr3_aa: CASSLAGYNQPQHF
cdr3_nt: TGTGCCAGCAGCTTGGCAGGTTACAATCAGCCCCAGCATTTT

clone_size: NA
v_call: TRBV6-5
d_call: TRBD1
j_call: TRBJ2-5
cdr3_aa: CASSYRGQRQETQYF
cdr3_nt: TGTGCCAGCAGTTACCGGGGACAGCGACAAGAGACCCAGTACTTC

clone_size: NA
v_call: TRBV14
d_call: NA
j_call: TRBJ2-1
cdr3_aa: CASSPRVNNRDLIYNEQFF
cdr3_nt: TGTGCCAGCAGCCCACGAGTCAACAACCGGGACTTAATCTACAATGAGCAGTTCTTC

clone_size: NA
v_call: TRBV14
d_call: NA
j_call: TRBJ1-1
cdr3_aa: CASSQAGMNTEAFF
cdr3_nt: TGTGCCAGCAGCCAAGCGGGGATGAACACTGAAGCTTTCTTT

clone_size: NA
v_call: TRBV3-1/TRBV3-2
d_call: TRBD1
j_call: TRBJ1-6
cdr3_aa: CASSQSRDSLHF
cdr3_nt: TGTGCCAGCAGCCAAAGCAGGGACAGCCTCCACTTT

clone_size: few
v_call: TRBV9
d_call: NA
j_call: TRBJ2-1
cdr3_aa: CASSPQIGGKGFF
cdr3_nt: TGTGCCAGCAGCCCCCAAATTGGGGGGAAGGGGTTCTTC

clone_size: NA
v_call: TRBV10-2
d_call: TRBD1
j_call: TRBJ1-1
cdr3_aa: CASRGQGRNTEAFF
cdr3_nt: TGCGCCAGCAGAGGACAGGGAAGGAACACTGAAGCTTTCTTT

clone_size: NA
v_call: TRBV19
d_call: TRBD1
j_call: TRBJ2-5
cdr3_aa: CASSTDRVTETQYF
cdr3_nt: TGTGCCAGTAGTACCGACAGGGTGACGGAGACCCAGTACTTC

clone_size: few
v_call: TRBV5-3
d_call: TRBD2
j_call: TRBJ2-7
cdr3_aa: CARSTAASGSYEQYF
cdr3_nt: TGTGCCAGAAGCACGGCGGCTAGCGGGAGCTACGAGCAGTACTTC

clone_size: NA
v_call: TRBV29-1
d_call: NA
j_call: TRBJ2-7
cdr3_aa: CSVEDPLSAYEQYF
cdr3_nt: TGCAGCGTTGAAGATCCTCTATCGGCCTACGAGCAGTACTTC

clone_size: once
v_call: TRBV9
d_call: NA
j_call: TRBJ1-1
cdr3_aa: CASSGEMMNTEAFF
cdr3_nt: TGTGCCAGCAGCGGAGAGATGATGAACACTGAAGCTTTCTTT

clone_size: NA
v_call: TRBV29-1
d_call: NA
j_call: TRBJ2-7
cdr3_aa: CSVRTLGRLGEQYF
cdr3_nt: TGCAGCGTACGGACTCTTGGCAGGCTAGGAGAGCAGTACTTC

clone_size: NA
v_call: TRBV19
d_call: TRBD2
j_call: TRBJ2-7
cdr3_aa: CASSMGLAGGKPYEQYF
cdr3_nt: TGTGCCAGTAGTATGGGACTAGCGGGAGGAAAGCCCTACGAGCAGTACTTC

clone_size: NA
v_call: TRBV7-2
d_call: TRBD2
j_call: TRBJ2-3
cdr3_aa: CASSLGLAGATDTQYF
cdr3_nt: TGTGCCAGCAGCCTCGGACTAGCGGGAGCTACAGATACGCAGTATTTT

clone_size: NA
v_call: TRBV5-1
d_call: TRBD1
j_call: TRBJ2-1
cdr3_aa: CASSTGQASSYNEQFF
cdr3_nt: TGCGCCAGCAGCACCGGACAGGCCAGCTCCTACAATGAGCAGTTCTTC

clone_size: NA
v_call: TRBV18
d_call: NA
j_call: TRBJ1-1
cdr3_aa: CASSPAHRATEAFF
cdr3_nt: TGTGCCAGCTCACCGGCCCACAGGGCAACTGAAGCTTTCTTT

clone_size: NA
v_call: TRBV7-6
d_call: TRBD1
j_call: TRBJ2-5
cdr3_aa: CASRQGQETQYF
cdr3_nt: TGTGCCAGTCGACAGGGTCAAGAGACCCAGTACTTC

clone_size: NA
v_call: TRBV5-5
d_call: TRBD1
j_call: TRBJ1-4
cdr3_aa: CASSFLGDRPNEKLFF
cdr3_nt: TGTGCCAGCAGCTTTTTGGGGGACAGGCCTAATGAAAAACTGTTTTTT

clone_size: NA
v_call: TRBV7-7
d_call: NA
j_call: TRBJ2-3
cdr3_aa: CASSPQVGTDTQYF
cdr3_nt: TGTGCTAGCAGCCCGCAGGTGGGCACAGATACGCAGTATTTT

clone_size: once
v_call: TRBV18
d_call: NA
j_call: TRBJ1-2
cdr3_aa: CASSPRQGDGYTF
cdr3_nt: TGTGCCAGCTCACCACGGCAGGGCGATGGCTACACCTTC

clone_size: NA
v_call: TRBV5-5
d_call: NA
j_call: TRBJ1-1
cdr3_aa: CASSPLTLMPAFF
cdr3_nt: TGTGCCAGCAGCCCACTAACACTCATGCCGGCTTTCTTT

clone_size: NA
v_call: TRBV5-1
d_call: TRBD1
j_call: TRBJ2-7
cdr3_aa: CASSHGQGYEQYF
cdr3_nt: TGCGCCAGCAGCCACGGACAGGGCTACGAGCAGTACTTC

clone_size: NA
v_call: TRBV5-1
d_call: NA
j_call: TRBJ1-6
cdr3_aa: CATREAASYNSPLHF
cdr3_nt: TGCGCCACCCGGGAGGCCGCCTCTTATAATTCACCCCTCCACTTT